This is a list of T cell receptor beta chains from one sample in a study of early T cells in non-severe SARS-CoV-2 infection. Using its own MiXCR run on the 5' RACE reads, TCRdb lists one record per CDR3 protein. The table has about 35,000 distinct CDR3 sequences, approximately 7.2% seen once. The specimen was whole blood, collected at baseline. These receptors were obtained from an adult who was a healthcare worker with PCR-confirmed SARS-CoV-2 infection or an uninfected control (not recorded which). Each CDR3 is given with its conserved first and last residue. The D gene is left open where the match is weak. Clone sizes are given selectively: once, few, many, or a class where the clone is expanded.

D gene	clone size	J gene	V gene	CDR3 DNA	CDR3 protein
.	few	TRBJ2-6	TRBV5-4	TGTGCCAGCAGCGCGCCGATCCCAGGGACCGGGGCCAACGTCCTGACTTTC	CASSAPIPGTGANVLTF
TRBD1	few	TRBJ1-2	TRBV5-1	TGCGCCAGCAGCCAGAATACAGGGGGCGATGGCTACACCTTC	CASSQNTGGDGYTF
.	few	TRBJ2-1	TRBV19	TGTGCCAGTAGTACCCACTATCAGACAGACAATGAGCAGTTCTTC	CASSTHYQTDNEQFF
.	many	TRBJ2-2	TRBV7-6	TGTGCCAGCAGCATCAGGGGACTGAACACCGGGGAGCTGTTTTTT	CASSIRGLNTGELFF
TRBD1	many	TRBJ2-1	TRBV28	TGTGCCAGCAGTTCCGGACAGGGGACGTTCTTC	CASSSGQGTFF
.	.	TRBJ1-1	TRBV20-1	TGCAGTGCTAGAGTTGCGGGGGCCCCGAACACTGAAGCTTTCTTT	CSARVAGAPNTEAFF
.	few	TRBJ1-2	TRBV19	TGTGCCAGTAACCCGCCAGGGGATAGTGGCTATGGCTACACCTTC	CASNPPGDSGYGYTF
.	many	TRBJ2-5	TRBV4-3	TGCGCCAGCAGCCAAAGTTATGGGTTAGAGACCCAGTACTTC	CASSQSYGLETQYF
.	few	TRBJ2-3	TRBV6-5	TGTGCCAGCAGGTCCGGGGATACGCAGTATTTT	CASRSGDTQYF
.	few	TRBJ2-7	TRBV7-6	TGTGCCAGCAGCTTACGGGACGGTAGCTCCTACGAGCAGTACTTC	CASSLRDGSSYEQYF
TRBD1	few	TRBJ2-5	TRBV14	TGTGCCAGCAGCCAAGATATCGGCAGGGGGCAAGAGACCCAGTACTTC	CASSQDIGRGQETQYF
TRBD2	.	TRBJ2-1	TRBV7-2	TGTGCCAGCAGCTTGGCGGGGGGACCCAATGAGCAGTTCTTC	CASSLAGGPNEQFF
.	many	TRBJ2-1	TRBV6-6	TGTGCCAGCAGCCGGGACACAGCCAATGAGCAGTTCTTC	CASSRDTANEQFF
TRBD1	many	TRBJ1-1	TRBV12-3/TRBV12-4	TGTGCCAGCAGTTTAAGGGACAGCAACACTGAAGCTTTCTTT	CASSLRDSNTEAFF
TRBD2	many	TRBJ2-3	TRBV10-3	TGTGCCATCGCTCCATTAGCGGGGTCCTCTAGCACAGATACGCAGTATTTT	CAIAPLAGSSSTDTQYF
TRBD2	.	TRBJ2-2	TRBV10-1	TGCGCCAGCAGTGACTCTAGCGGATACACCGGGGAGCTGTTTTTT	CASSDSSGYTGELFF